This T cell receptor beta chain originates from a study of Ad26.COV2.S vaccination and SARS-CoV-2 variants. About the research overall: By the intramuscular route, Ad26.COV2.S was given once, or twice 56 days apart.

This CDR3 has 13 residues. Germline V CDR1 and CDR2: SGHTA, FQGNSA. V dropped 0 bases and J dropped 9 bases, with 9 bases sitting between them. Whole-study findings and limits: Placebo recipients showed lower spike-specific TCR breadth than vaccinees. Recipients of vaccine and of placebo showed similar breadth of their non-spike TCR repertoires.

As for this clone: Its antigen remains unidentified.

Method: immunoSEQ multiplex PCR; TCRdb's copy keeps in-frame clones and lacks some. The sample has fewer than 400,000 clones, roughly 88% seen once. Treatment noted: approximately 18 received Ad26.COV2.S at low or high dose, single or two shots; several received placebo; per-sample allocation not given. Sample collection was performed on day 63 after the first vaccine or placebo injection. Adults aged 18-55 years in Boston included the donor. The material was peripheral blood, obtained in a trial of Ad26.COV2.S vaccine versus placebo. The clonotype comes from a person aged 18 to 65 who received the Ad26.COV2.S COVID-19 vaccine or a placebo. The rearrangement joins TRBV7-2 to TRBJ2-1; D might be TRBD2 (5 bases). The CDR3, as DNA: TGTGCCAGCAGCTTAGCCGGGGTGGGTGAGCAGTTCTTC. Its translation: CASSLAGVGEQFF.